What follows are 11 T cell receptor beta chains derived from one specimen sequenced in a study of cytomegalovirus exposure and HLA in healthy donors (dated by TCRdb to about 2017). The library was generated by the immunoSEQ multiplex PCR assay. For the multiplex PCR, a mixture combining 60 forward primers for TCR Vbeta segments and 13 reverse primers for TCR Jbeta segments was used. This is the immuneACCESS table as TCRdb keeps it, with only in-frame sequences that have V and J called. A part of the clones is gone; compared with another copy, unresolved V genes explain less than half, and the rest is unexplained. The sample table lists approximately 97,000 clones, about four fifths of them with a count of one. The ten largest clones add up to under 4% of the sample. Sequences were obtained from PBMCs. The receptors originated from a male donor in good health and CMV-seropositive.

A few counts support this clone. The chain recombines TRBV6-6 with TRBJ1-2; D is perhaps TRBD1 (5 bases). CDR1 is MNHNY, CDR2 SVGAGI, per germline (reference sequence). With 7 bases removed from V and 4 bases from J, the gap between germline ends came to 22 bases. CDR3 length equals 16 residues. The CDR3 DNA sequence: TGTGCCAGCACCCGTTCCTTTGCGGGGCTGGCCTATGGCTACACCTTC. This codes for CASTRSFAGLAYGYTF.

The V and J genes are TRBV9 and TRBJ2-5; D may be TRBD1 (5 bases). The last part of the DNA fits TRBJ2-7 better; the J call may be wrong. The CDR3 is 15 amino acids. Germline CDR1 is SGDLS and CDR2 is YYNGEE. Here the CDR3 DNA reads TGTGCCAGCAGCGTAGGGACACAGAGCTCCTACGAGCAGTACTTC. It yields the protein CASSVGTQSSYEQYF.

The rearrangement uses TRBV4-1 and TRBJ1-1; D remains unclear. Between the trimmed V and J ends, which lost 3 bases and 0 bases, there was a span of 8 bases. The CDR3 covers 14 residues. Germline V CDR1 and CDR2: MGHRA, YSYEKL. The CDR3 here is CASSQRSLNTEAFF. The CDR3 DNA is TGCGCCAGCAGCCAGAGGAGTCTGAACACTGAAGCTTTCTTT.

The CDR3 reads CASGRGVGGGLNNEQFF. In nucleotides, the CDR3 is TGTGCCAGCGGTCGTGGGGTAGGGGGGGGCCTCAACAATGAGCAGTTCTTC. This chain uses TRBV2 with TRBJ2-1, with D possibly matching TRBD2 (7 bases). The V and J ends lost 8 bases and 5 bases respectively, with 25 bases between them. Per germline, CDR1 SNHLY and CDR2 FYNNEI. The CDR3 is made up of 17 amino acids.

The rearrangement links TRBV5-1 to TRBJ1-5; D not certain. The CDR3 has 13 residues. The germline gives CDR1 SGHRS, CDR2 YFSETQ. Trimming cost V 4 bases and J 6 bases, with 11 bases left between them. The CDR3 spells CASSLDSGQPQHF. The CDR3 DNA sequence: TGCGCCAGCAGCCTTGACTCGGGTCAGCCCCAGCATTTT. Drawing the rest from reference TRBV5-1 and TRBJ1-5, the complete variable domain is KAGVTQTPRYLIKTRGQQVTLSCSPISGHRSVSWYQQTPGQGLQFLFEYFSETQRNKGNFPGRFSGRQFSNSRSEMNVSTLELGDSALYLCASSLDSGQPQHFGDGTRLSIL.

The rearrangement links TRBV4-1 to TRBJ2-3; the D gene is possibly TRBD1 (6 bases). The length of the CDR3 is 14 residues. V lost 4 bases to trimming and J lost 3 bases, with 11 bases between them. Germline V gene data show CDR1 as MGHRA and CDR2 as YSYEKL. CDR3 coding DNA: TGCGCCAGCAGCCCCGGGACACTTACAGATACGCAGTATTTT. Translated, it gives CASSPGTLTDTQYF.

The chain joins TRBV5-5 to TRBJ2-7; TRBD2 matches 7 bases. CDR1 and CDR2 from the germline V gene are SGHKS and YYEKEE (reference sequence). After removal of 3 bases from V and 2 bases from J, the junction contained 2 bases not matched to a gene. The CDR3 consists of 13 residues. The CDR3 DNA is TGTGCCAGCAGCTGGGGGGGGACCTACGAGCAGTACTTC. The encoded protein is CASSWGGTYEQYF.

The sample holds one count of this clone. This rearrangement joins TRBV5-1 to TRBJ1-3, with a tentative D call TRBD1 (6 bases). The CDR3 runs to 16 residues. V lost 0 bases and J 0 bases, leaving 10 bases between the germline ends. Germline CDR1 and CDR2: SGHRS and YFSETQ. The DNA of the CDR3 is TGCGCCAGCAGCTTGGTCGTACAGGGCTCTGGAAACACCATATATTTT. Translated, it gives CASSLVVQGSGNTIYF.

As to this clone: The junction and the germline gene differ at one end; a read error may be behind it. V gene TRBV7-2 combines with J gene TRBJ1-1, with 7 bases aligning to TRBD1. Germline V CDR1 and CDR2: SGHTA, FQGNSA. The CDR3 runs to 18 residues. The CDR3 region is CAISRRQTNQGENTEAFF. The CDR3 DNA reads TGTGCCATCAGCCGCCGACAAACTAATCAGGGGGAGAACACTGAAGCTTTCTTT.

The CDR3 here is CASTPTGMETQYF. In DNA, the CDR3 is TGTGCCAGCACTCCGACAGGGATGGAGACCCAGTACTTC. This chain connects TRBV2 to TRBJ2-5; 7 nucleotides agree with TRBD1. Germline V gives CDR1 SNHLY, CDR2 FYNNEI. This CDR3 is built from 13 residues. Germline trimming cut 7 bases from V and 5 bases from J; bases unmatched to any gene: 7.

The chain uses TRBV25-1 and TRBJ2-1; a weak D match, TRBD1 (5 bases). This CDR3 region has 15 residues. V lost 3 bases, J lost 10 bases, and 19 bases lay in between. The germline gives CDR1 MGHDK, CDR2 SYGVNS. DNA for the CDR3: TGTGCCAGCAGTGAGGTTTACAGGATCCCACGGGAGCAGTTCTTC. Translation: CASSEVYRIPREQFF. Variable domain in full (rest from reference TRBV25-1 and TRBJ2-1): EADIYQTPRYLVIGTGKKITLECSQTMGHDKMYWYQQDPGMELHLIHYSYGVNSTEKGDLSSESTVSRIRTEHFPLTLESARPSHTSQYLCASSEVYRIPREQFFGPGTRLTVL.